Listed here are 24 T cell receptor beta chains from one sample, sequenced in a study of PD-L1 blockade in urothelial cancer. Libraries were prepared by immunoSEQ multiplex PCR; TCRdb keeps only in-frame clonotypes and omits some of them. Among 56,000 or so clones listed, roughly 87% were seen once. Noted time point: pretreatment peripheral blood. Sequenced material: PBMCs, taken around atezolizumab (anti-PD-L1) treatment. These receptor sequences come from a man in his sixties or seventies with urothelial cancer.

This clone was found a few times. The chain has TRBV19 and TRBJ1-3; TRBD1 might be the D (5 bases). The CDR3 covers 15 residues. Germline V gives CDR1 LNHDA, CDR2 SQIVND (reference sequence). The germline V and J ends were trimmed by 9 bases and 2 bases, with 17 bases remaining between them. The CDR3 DNA reads TGTGCCAGCCAGCGGGGGGAATGGACTGGAAACACCATATATTTT. This sequence encodes CASQRGEWTGNTIYF.

This chain connects TRBV9 to TRBJ2-1, with 12 bases lining up with TRBD1. The V segment lost 4 bases and the J segment 9 bases; nucleotides outside the gene matches: 8. The CDR3 is 15 residues long. Germline V gives CDR1 SGDLS, CDR2 YYNGEE. The CDR3 sequence: CASSPPGQGASEQFF. The DNA for the CDR3 is TGTGCCAGCAGCCCCCCGGGACAGGGGGCGAGTGAGCAGTTCTTC.

CDR3 sequence (DNA): TGTGCCAGCAGTCCCTGGACAGGGAATTTGAACACTGAAGCTTTCTTT. Translation gives CASSPWTGNLNTEAFF. V gene TRBV27 combines with J gene TRBJ1-1; 8 positions match TRBD1. The CDR3 spans 16 residues. V lost 5 bases and J lost 0; bases outside the gene matches: 8. Per the germline V gene, CDR1 is MNHEY and CDR2 is SMNVEV (reference sequence).

The chain combines TRBV5-4 with TRBJ2-5; TRBD2 is a possible D gene (6 bases). The CDR3 has 16 amino acids. The germline V and J ends were trimmed by 0 bases and 4 bases, with 16 bases remaining between them. Germline CDR1 is SGHNT and CDR2 is YYREEE (reference sequence). The chain's CDR3 is CASSLVGGKEVETQYF. CDR3 nucleotide sequence: TGTGCCAGCAGCTTGGTCGGCGGGAAAGAGGTAGAGACCCAGTACTTC.

The J gene is TRBJ2-3, the V gene TRBV28; 7 bases match TRBD1. The V segment lost 5 bases and the J segment 0 bases; nucleotides outside the gene matches: 14. Germline loops: CDR1 MDHEN, CDR2 SYDVKM. The CDR3 is 18 amino acids. CDR3 nucleotide sequence: TGTGCCAGCAGTCCCTCAGGGGGAGAAAAATCGAGCACAGATACGCAGTATTTT. Protein product: CASSPSGGEKSSTDTQYF.

J is TRBJ2-6 and V is TRBV19; D not resolved. Between the trimmed V and J ends, which lost 4 bases and 4 bases, there was a span of 14 bases. From germline, CDR1 is LNHDA and CDR2 SQIVND (reference sequence). The CDR3 runs 16 residues. The CDR3 loop is CASSRFDWPGANVLTF. The CDR3 DNA follows: TGTGCCAGTAGTAGATTCGACTGGCCAGGGGCCAACGTCCTGACTTTC.

In this sample, this clone turned up once. This chain connects TRBV4-1 to TRBJ2-7; D perhaps matches TRBD2 (6 bases). Germline loops: CDR1 MGHRA, CDR2 YSYEKL. This CDR3 contains 17 residues. V lost 0 bases, J lost 7 bases, and 22 bases lay in between. The CDR3 loop is CASSQEGVGTYPYEQYF. DNA for the CDR3: TGCGCCAGCAGCCAAGAGGGAGTAGGGACTTACCCTTATGAGCAGTACTTC.

This clone was counted a few times. J is TRBJ1-3 and V is TRBV11-2; D unclear. CDR3 length equals 15 residues. Between the trimmed V and J ends, which lost 5 bases and 0 bases, there was a span of 11 bases. The germline V gene encodes CDR1 SGHAT and CDR2 FQNNGV. This CDR3 reads CASSNDIASGNTIYF. In DNA, the CDR3 is TGTGCCAGCAGCAATGACATCGCCTCTGGAAACACCATATATTTT.

V usage is TRBV5-1 and J usage is TRBJ2-1; 8 bases are a match to TRBD2. The CDR3 runs 17 residues. The J segment lost 8 bases and the V segment lost 1 base, leaving 14 bases of the junction unmatched. CDR1 SGHRS and CDR2 YFSETQ come from the germline V gene. As DNA, the CDR3 is TGCGCCAGCAGCTTGAGGTCCGAGCCGGGACTAGGGGATGAGCAGTTCTTC. Residues: CASSLRSEPGLGDEQFF. Based on the CDR3 plus reference TRBV5-1 and TRBJ2-1, the full variable domain is KAGVTQTPRYLIKTRGQQVTLSCSPISGHRSVSWYQQTPGQGLQFLFEYFSETQRNKGNFPGRFSGRQFSNSRSEMNVSTLELGDSALYLCASSLRSEPGLGDEQFFGPGTRLTVL.

The V call is TRBV14, the J call TRBJ2-2, with 11 nucleotides matching TRBD1. The germline gives CDR1 SGHDN, CDR2 FVKESK. The CDR3 sequence is 15 residues long. V shed 5 bases, J shed 9 bases, and the junction held 8 bases outside the gene matches. The CDR3 loop is CASSSGTGGYRELFF. CDR3 sequence (DNA): TGTGCCAGCAGCTCCGGGACAGGGGGATACCGGGAGCTGTTTTTT.

CDR3 sequence (DNA): TGCAGCGCCGGGGGGGCTAGCGGGAAGAAAGAGACCCAGTACTTC. Amino acid sequence: CSAGGASGKKETQYF. The chain has TRBV29-1 and TRBJ2-5; 9 bases align to TRBD2. In germline, CDR1 is SQVTM, CDR2 ANQGSEA. The V and J ends lost 7 bases and 3 bases, in that order; junction bases with no gene match: 12. This CDR3 comprises 15 residues.

The CDR3 DNA follows: TGTGCCAGCAGCTTCTCCGGAGGAGGGCAGGGGGCTGAAGAGCAGTACTTC. Translated: CASSFSGGGQGAEEQYF. The chain combines TRBV9 with TRBJ2-7, with TRBD1 matching over 8 bases. CDR1 and CDR2 (germline): SGDLS, YYNGEE. CDR3 length: 17 residues. V lost 4 bases to trimming and J lost 7 bases; unmatched junction nucleotides: 19.

V usage is TRBV11-2 and J usage is TRBJ2-2; D gene uncertain. Trimming pared 5 bases from V and 4 bases from J, leaving 8 bases between. This CDR3 is built from 13 residues. CDR1 SGHAT and CDR2 FQNNGV come from the germline V gene. CDR3 in amino acids: CASSLSLTGELFF. The CDR3 DNA follows: TGTGCCAGCAGCCTAAGTCTCACCGGGGAGCTGTTTTTT.

The rearrangement links TRBV7-9 to TRBJ2-1, with 7 bases aligning to TRBD2. The V segment lost 0 bases and the J segment 11 bases; nucleotides outside the gene matches: 4. The germline V gene has CDR1 SEHNR and CDR2 FQNEAQ (reference sequence). The CDR3 is made up of 13 amino acids. CDR3: CASSLAGGPQQFF. CDR3 DNA: TGTGCCAGCAGCTTAGCGGGAGGGCCCCAGCAGTTCTTC.

Written as DNA, the CDR3 is TGTGCCAGTAGTATAGGAACGGACAGATTCTACGAGCAGTACTTC. This codes for CASSIGTDRFYEQYF. The chain carries TRBV19 and TRBJ2-7; possibly TRBD1 for D (6 bases). Germline V gives CDR1 LNHDA, CDR2 SQIVND (reference sequence). Trimming removed 1 base from V and 3 bases from J, with 13 bases in between. CDR3 length: 15 residues.

This clone came up a few times. The gene calls are TRBV5-5 and TRBJ2-3, with D tentatively TRBD2 (6 bases). Germline-derived CDR1 and CDR2 are SGHKS and YYEKEE (reference sequence). The V gene lost 4 bases and the J gene lost 14 bases, with 20 bases spanning the gap. The CDR3 consists of 13 residues. The CDR3 loop is CASSMEEGRYAYF. CDR3 DNA sequence: TGTGCCAGCAGCATGGAGGAGGGTAGATACGCGTATTTT.

The rearrangement links TRBV7-3 to TRBJ2-1, with 10 bases identical to TRBD2. The CDR3 spans 15 residues. The ends lost 2 bases at V and 5 bases at J; junction bases unmatched: 3. The germline gives CDR1 SGHTA, CDR2 FQGTGA. CDR3 bases: TGTGCCAGCAGCTTACTAGCGGGAGTGGACAATGAGCAGTTCTTC. It yields the protein CASSLLAGVDNEQFF.

This chain joins TRBV9 and TRBJ2-2, with a tentative D call TRBD2 (5 bases). This CDR3 has 15 amino acids. Germline CDR1 is SGDLS and CDR2 is YYNGEE. Trimming shortened V by 2 bases and J by 0 bases, and 8 bases separated the two germline ends. The DNA of the CDR3 is TGTGCCAGCAGCGTCGGGATAACGAACACCGGGGAGCTGTTTTTT. This sequence encodes CASSVGITNTGELFF.

The chain combines TRBV29-1 with TRBJ1-4, with 8 positions matching TRBD1. The CDR3 totals 14 residues. After removal of 5 bases from V and 0 bases from J, the junction contained 2 bases not matched to a gene. Germline V gives CDR1 SQVTM, CDR2 ANQGSEA. CDR3 sequence (DNA): TGCAGCGTTACAGGGGGATCAACTAATGAAAAACTGTTTTTT. This encodes CSVTGGSTNEKLFF.

V gene TRBV5-1 combines with J gene TRBJ2-1; 10 bases map to TRBD1. The CDR3 runs to 15 residues. Losses at the gene ends were 4 bases for V and 9 bases for J; bases not matched to a gene: 10. Germline V CDR1 and CDR2: SGHRS, YFSETQ. CDR3 nucleotides: TGCGCCAGCAGCCCCAGTCGACAGGGGGCCCTTGAGCAGTTCTTC. As protein: CASSPSRQGALEQFF.

The chain links TRBV13 to TRBJ2-6; 8 bases match TRBD1. The CDR3 length is 18 residues. J was trimmed by 1 base and V by 2 bases; bases with no gene match: 7. Per the germline V gene, CDR1 is PRHDT and CDR2 is FYEKMQ (reference sequence). This CDR3 is CASSLWRQGASGANVLTF. In DNA form, the CDR3 reads TGTGCCAGCAGCTTATGGCGTCAGGGGGCTTCTGGGGCCAACGTCCTGACTTTC.

The DNA for the CDR3 is TGTGCCAGCAGCCTTCGACAGGCCAATGAGCAGTTCTTC. Translating gives CASSLRQANEQFF. The V call is TRBV7-8, the J call TRBJ2-1, with D possibly being TRBD1 (6 bases). Trimming cost V 5 bases and J 6 bases, with 11 bases left between them. This CDR3 has 13 residues. Germline assignment: CDR1 SGHVS and CDR2 FQNEAQ.

This CDR3 reads CASSLGTGRFPYEQYF. In DNA, the CDR3 is TGTGCCAGCAGCCTCGGGACAGGGAGATTCCCTTACGAGCAGTACTTC. The chain couples TRBV9 to TRBJ2-7; 9 bases are a match to TRBD1. The CDR3 runs to 16 residues. J gave up 4 bases and V 4 bases, and 12 bases lay outside the gene matches. Germline assignment: CDR1 SGDLS and CDR2 YYNGEE.

The chain uses TRBV6-1 and TRBJ2-1; TRBD2 agrees at 9 bases. V trimming: 6 bases; J trimming: 8 bases; junction bases outside the gene matches: 11. The CDR3 has 15 amino acids. Germline V lookup: CDR1 MNHNS, CDR2 SASEGT. The CDR3 DNA sequence: TGTGCCAGCAGGGGGATTGCGGGGGGGACGGATGAGCAGTTCTTC. This translates into CASRGIAGGTDEQFF.